The 10 T cell receptor beta chains reported below all come from one sample, sequenced in a study of T cells in localized non-small cell lung cancer. Repertoires were generated with immunoSEQ multiplex PCR, while TCRdb's copy carries only in-frame clones and drops some. The sample records about 1,500 clones, approximately 20% being singletons. Here the sequenced sample was lung tumor tissue, taken before any cancer treatment. Source of these receptors: a man aged 40 to 75 with stage III squamous cell lung carcinoma.

This clone counts as large. The rearrangement joins TRBV30 to TRBJ1-2; D is ambiguous. V dropped 5 bases and J dropped 0 bases, with 13 bases sitting between them. The germline V gene has CDR1 GTSNPN and CDR2 SVGIG (reference sequence). The CDR3 loop spans 14 amino acids. The CDR3 bases are TGTGCCTGGTTGAAAGGCTTCCCTAACTATGGCTACACCTTC. Translated: CAWLKGFPNYGYTF. Based on the CDR3 plus reference TRBV30 and TRBJ1-2, the full variable domain is SQTIHQWPATLVQPVGSPLSLECTVEGTSNPNLYWYRQAAGRGLQLLFYSVGIGQISSEVPQNLSASRPQDRQFILSSKKLLLSDSGFYLCAWLKGFPNYGYTFGSGTRLTVV.

The chain carries TRBV11-3 and TRBJ2-1; D might be TRBD2 (7 bases). The CDR3 totals 18 residues. Germline CDR1 SGHNT, CDR2 YENEEA. Trimming removed 5 bases at V and 5 bases at J, with 25 bases between. The CDR3 here is CASSRSGTPNRGDNEQFF. The DNA for the CDR3 is TGTGCCAGCAGCCGTTCCGGGACACCCAACCGGGGGGACAATGAGCAGTTCTTC.

The V gene is TRBV18, the J gene TRBJ1-3; D not certain. The CDR3 loop spans 14 amino acids. The germline V gene has CDR1 KGHSH and CDR2 LQKENI. Trimming pared 1 base from V and 2 bases from J, leaving 6 bases between. Here the CDR3 DNA reads TGTGCCAGCTCACCACAGGGCCCTGGAAACACCATATATTTT. Amino acids: CASSPQGPGNTIYF. Using reference TRBV18 and TRBJ1-3 for the parts outside the CDR3, the full variable domain is NAGVMQNPRHLVRRRGQEARLRCSPMKGHSHVYWYRQLPEEGLKFMVYLQKENIIDESGMPKERFSAEFPKEGPSILRIQQVVRGDSAAYFCASSPQGPGNTIYFGEGSWLTVV.

This clone was seen more than once but under ten times. V and J are TRBV18 and TRBJ1-3, with D perhaps matching TRBD1 (5 bases). The CDR3 extends over 17 amino acids. Trimming removed 4 bases at V and 6 bases at J, with 22 bases between. Germline V gene data show CDR1 as KGHSH and CDR2 as LQKENI. This CDR3 reads CASSRNTLKGSENTIYF. CDR3 in DNA: TGTGCCAGCTCACGAAACACCCTCAAGGGGAGCGAAAACACCATATATTTT.

The rearrangement joins TRBV6-8 to TRBJ1-2; 7 bases line up with TRBD1. J lost 5 bases, V lost 0 bases, and 6 bases had no gene match. CDR1 MNHGY and CDR2 SAAAGT come from the germline V gene. This CDR3 is built from 15 residues. The CDR3 here is CASSYSSGTVYGYTF. CDR3 nucleotides: TGTGCCAGCAGTTACTCTTCCGGGACAGTTTATGGCTACACCTTC.

This clone was observed a handful of times. The chain recombines TRBV6-8 with TRBJ1-2; D call uncertain. Germline V CDR1 and CDR2: MNHGY, SAAAGT. V lost 0 bases, J lost 3 bases, and 8 bases lay in between. The CDR3 consists of 14 residues. The CDR3 nucleotides read TGTGCCAGCAGTTACTCGAGAAGGGACTATGGCTACACCTTC. Translation: CASSYSRRDYGYTF.

DNA of the CDR3: TGTGCCAGTAGTATTACTAGCGGGAGGGCCGGCGGGGAGCTGTTTTTT. The encoded protein is CASSITSGRAGGELFF. The chain has TRBV19 and TRBJ2-2, with 13 bases aligning to TRBD2. The V segment lost 3 bases and the J segment 7 bases; nucleotides outside the gene matches: 5. In germline, CDR1 is LNHDA, CDR2 SQIVND (reference sequence). This CDR3 region has 16 residues.

The rearrangement links TRBV19 to TRBJ1-1; possible D gene TRBD1, 5 bases. Per germline, CDR1 LNHDA and CDR2 SQIVND (reference sequence). The CDR3 extends over 13 amino acids. Trimming removed 3 bases at V and 8 bases at J, with 13 bases between. The CDR3 loop reads CASSITPKGEAFF. Written as DNA, the CDR3 is TGTGCCAGTAGTATCACCCCAAAGGGGGAAGCTTTCTTT.

Judged by abundance, this clone is medium-sized. The gene calls are TRBV7-2 and TRBJ1-1, with TRBD1 identical over 7 bases. The V and J ends lost 6 bases and 5 bases, in that order; junction bases with no gene match: 6. Germline V CDR1 and CDR2: SGHTA, FQGNSA. The CDR3 extends over 13 amino acids. CDR3 in DNA: TGTGCCAGCAGGTCGACAGGGTGGACTGAAGCTTTCTTT. This codes for CASRSTGWTEAFF.

Relative to its sample, this clone is medium-sized. The chain couples TRBV11-3 to TRBJ2-5, with 10 bases identical to TRBD1. Trimming cost V 4 bases and J 2 bases; bases outside gene matches: 10. The germline V gene has CDR1 SGHNT and CDR2 YENEEA. CDR3 length equals 17 residues. DNA of the CDR3: TGTGCCAGCAGCTCCGTGGGAGGACAGGGGGGACAAGAGACCCAGTACTTC. Protein: CASSSVGGQGGQETQYF.